This note documents a single T cell receptor beta chain sequence. What it binds is unknown. The data derive from a study of T cell responses to AZD1222 COVID-19 vaccine. This CDR3 spans 15 amino acids. V lost 5 bases, J lost 4 bases, and 15 bases lay in between. Germline V gives CDR1 LNHDA, CDR2 SQIVND (reference sequence). The study, taken as a whole, reports: CD4 TCRs covered the whole spike, strongest at regions 160-218 and 743-854. Spike-specific TCR repertoires showed rising breadth and depth after two AZD1222 doses. Reports indicate that nearly half of spike-specific TCRs are directed at unmutated variant regions.

Sequenced by immunoSEQ multiplex PCR; TCRdb stores in-frame clones only, minus some. The data contain around 150,000 clones, about 91% of them seen just once; the ten biggest clones take up roughly 4.5%. This specimen consisted of peripheral blood, obtained on day 0 of MenACWY control vaccination. The TCR originated in an adult in good health. The V gene is TRBV19, the J gene TRBJ1-5, with D tentatively TRBD1 (5 bases). CDR3: CASSSGGVTNQPQHF. In DNA, the CDR3 is TGTGCCAGTAGTTCCGGGGGGGTTACTAATCAGCCCCAGCATTTT.